This T cell receptor beta chain was identified during a study of PD-1 blockade in classical Hodgkin lymphoma. Overall study findings and caveats: With respect to the repertoire differences, their causes, possibly disease activity or prior therapy, remain undefined. Compared with baseline, CD4+ but not CD8+ TCR diversity had risen significantly by C4D1. Newly diagnosed patients had baseline TCR diversity that was reportedly lower than that of healthy donors.

A remark on this clone: Its antigen is currently unknown.

Profiling relied on immunoSEQ multiplex PCR, and the TCRdb table lists in-frame clones only, not all of them. Counted here are roughly 70,000 clones, around 75% occurring once; the ten biggest clones make up approximately 9.9%. V lost 10 bases to trimming and J lost 6 bases, with 13 bases between them. Germline V gene sequence: CDR1 MDHEN, CDR2 SYDVKM. The CDR3 totals 12 residues. Every patient experienced relapse after autologous stem cell transplantation, and brentuximab vedotin exposure varied. Sequences were derived from peripheral blood mononuclear cells (PBMCs), sampled before the second cycle of nivolumab. The receptor's source is a human donor with classical Hodgkin lymphoma. The chain employs TRBV28 and TRBJ1-5; maybe TRBD1 (6 bases). As DNA, the CDR3 is TGTGCCACCGGGAGGGGGGTTCAGCCCCAGCATTTT. It yields the protein CATGRGVQPQHF.